This T cell receptor (beta chain) was sequenced for a study of T cells in Graves' hyperthyroidism and ophthalmopathy. Study-level findings and limits: Blood held most thyroid clonotypes expanded above 0.001 frequency. Ophthalmopathy got predicted by the model a median around 6.8 months before its onset.

In its sample, this clonotype was seen many times. Its matching antigen is unknown. For ophthalmopathy patients, the Clinical Activity Score was at least 3 and the NOSPECS grade at least 4; duration was under 3 months. Uncontrolled infection, other autoimmune disease, pregnancy or lactation disqualified patients from enrolment. TCR beta CDR3 regions were amplified from RNA transcripts. When the TCR CDR3 underwent first-round RT-PCR, the HTBI primer set was used. TCRdb analysed the multiplex PCR reads with MiXCR anew, one entry per CDR3 protein. The table lists nearly 250,000 distinct CDR3 sequences, about 15% of them singletons. This CDR3 spans 16 amino acids. The V gene end was trimmed by 4 bases and the J gene end by 7 bases; junction bases not matched to a gene: 10. CDR1 is MNHEY, CDR2 SVGEGT, per germline.

The source of this sequence is a woman between 18 and 29 years old with Graves' ophthalmopathy. V and J are TRBV6-2 or TRBV6-3 and TRBJ2-1; 10 bases are a match to TRBD2. The sequenced sample was blood. The CDR3 loop is CASSSPAGGRGNEQFF. CDR3 coding DNA: TGTGCCAGCAGTTCCCCAGCGGGGGGGCGTGGAAATGAGCAGTTCTTC.